Described below is a single TCR beta chain sequence and its context. Germline loops: CDR1 MNHEY, CDR2 SMNVEV (reference sequence). The CDR3 consists of 14 residues. The J segment lost 0 bases and the V segment lost 8 bases, leaving 4 bases of the junction unmatched. These data belong to a study of blood T cell repertoires in COVID-19. Turning to the study itself: Sites across the United States, Italy and Spain contributed samples from acute and convalescent COVID-19. The cDNA or gDNA used as material had been derived from T cells, B-cell-depleted T cells, or PBMCs.

Methods used by the authors: Amplifying reference gene primers gave estimates of nucleated cell counts. Sequenced by immunoSEQ multiplex PCR; TCRdb stores in-frame clones only, minus some. From that table come the V and J calls and clone size; the DNA was used to work out D and trimming. The sample lists roughly 250,000 clones, 80% to 85% seen once, with 2.5% to 3.5% in the top ten. Material for sequencing was peripheral blood. This TCR was recovered from a woman aged 60-75 years with active or convalescent COVID-19. The J gene is TRBJ2-3, the V gene TRBV27; 8 positions match TRBD2. The CDR3 loop is CASGSGVSTDTQYF. As DNA, the CDR3 is TGTGCCAGCGGTAGCGGGGTTAGCACAGATACGCAGTATTTT.